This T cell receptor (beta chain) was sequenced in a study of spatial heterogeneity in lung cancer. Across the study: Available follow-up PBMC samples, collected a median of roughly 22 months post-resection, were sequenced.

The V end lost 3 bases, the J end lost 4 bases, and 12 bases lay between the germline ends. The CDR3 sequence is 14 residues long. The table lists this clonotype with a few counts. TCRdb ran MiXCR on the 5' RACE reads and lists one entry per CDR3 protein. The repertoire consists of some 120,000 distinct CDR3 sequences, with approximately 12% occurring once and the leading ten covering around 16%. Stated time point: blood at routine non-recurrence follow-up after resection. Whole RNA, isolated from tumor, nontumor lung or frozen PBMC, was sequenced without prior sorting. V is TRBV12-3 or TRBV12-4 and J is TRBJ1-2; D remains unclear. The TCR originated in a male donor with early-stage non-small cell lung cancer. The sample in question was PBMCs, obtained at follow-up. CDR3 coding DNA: TGTGCCAGCAGTTTTCAGGTACTCGGCTATGGCTACACCTTC. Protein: CASSFQVLGYGYTF.